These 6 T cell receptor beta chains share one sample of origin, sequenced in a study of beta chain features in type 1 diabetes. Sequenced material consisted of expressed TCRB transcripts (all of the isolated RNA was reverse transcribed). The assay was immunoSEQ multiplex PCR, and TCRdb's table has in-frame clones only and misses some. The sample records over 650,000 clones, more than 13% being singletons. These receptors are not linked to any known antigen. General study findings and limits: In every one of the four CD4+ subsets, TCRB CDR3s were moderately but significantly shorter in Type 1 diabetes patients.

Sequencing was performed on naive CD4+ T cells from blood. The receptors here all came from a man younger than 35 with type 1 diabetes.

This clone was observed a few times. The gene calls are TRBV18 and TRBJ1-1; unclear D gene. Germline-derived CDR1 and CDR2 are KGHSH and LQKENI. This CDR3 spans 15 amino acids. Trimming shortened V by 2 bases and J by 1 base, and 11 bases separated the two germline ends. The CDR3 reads CASSPFSPENTEAFF. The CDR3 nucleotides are TGTGCCAGCTCACCATTCAGCCCGGAGAACACTGAAGCTTTCTTT.

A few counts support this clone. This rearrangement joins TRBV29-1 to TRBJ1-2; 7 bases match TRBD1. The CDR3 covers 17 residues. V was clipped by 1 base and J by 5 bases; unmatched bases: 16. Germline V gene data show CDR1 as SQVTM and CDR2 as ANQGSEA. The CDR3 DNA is TGCAGCGTTGAAGTGGACCCGAGGAGGGGGCGCATTTATGGCTACACCTTC. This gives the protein CSVEVDPRRGRIYGYTF.

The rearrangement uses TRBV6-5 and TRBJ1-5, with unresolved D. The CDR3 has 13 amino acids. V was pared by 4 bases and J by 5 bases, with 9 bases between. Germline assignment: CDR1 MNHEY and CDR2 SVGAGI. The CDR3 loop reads CASSFLQHQPQHF. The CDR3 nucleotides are TGTGCCAGCAGTTTCTTACAGCATCAGCCCCAGCATTTT.

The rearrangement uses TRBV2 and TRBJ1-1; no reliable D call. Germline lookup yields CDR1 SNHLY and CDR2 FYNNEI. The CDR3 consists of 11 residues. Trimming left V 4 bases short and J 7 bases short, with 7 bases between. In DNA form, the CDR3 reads TGTGCCAGCAGTGCTCGGATTGAAGCTTTCTTT. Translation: CASSARIEAFF. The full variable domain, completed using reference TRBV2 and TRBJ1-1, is EPEVTQTPSHQVTQMGQEVILRCVPISNHLYFYWYRQILGQKVEFLVSFYNNEISEKSEIFDDQFSVERPDGSNFTLKIRSTKLEDSAMYFCASSARIEAFFGQGTRLTVV.

The CDR3: CASSLAVGQGKETQYF. DNA of the CDR3: TGCGCCAGCAGCTTGGCCGTGGGGCAGGGAAAGGAGACCCAGTACTTC. The chain uses TRBV5-1 and TRBJ2-5; tentative D call: TRBD1 (5 bases). V was pared by 0 bases and J by 5 bases, with 17 bases between. The germline gives CDR1 SGHRS, CDR2 YFSETQ. The CDR3 covers 16 residues.

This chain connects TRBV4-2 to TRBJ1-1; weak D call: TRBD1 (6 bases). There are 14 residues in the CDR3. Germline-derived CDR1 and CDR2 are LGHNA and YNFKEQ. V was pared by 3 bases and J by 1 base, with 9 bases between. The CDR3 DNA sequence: TGTGCCAGCAGCCACGGACAGCAGAACACTGAAGCTTTCTTT. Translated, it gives CASSHGQQNTEAFF.